Below are 25 T cell receptor beta chains sequenced from a single sample in a study of T cell clonality in common variable immunodeficiency. Using immunoSEQ multiplex PCR, the repertoire was profiled, and TCRdb retains in-frame clones only, with some absent. This repertoire lists 25,000 to 35,000 clones without singletons; 10% to 15% sits in the top ten. The sequencing sample was made of peripheral blood mononuclear cells. The receptor set was obtained from a person between 18 and 70 years old in good health.

This clone was picked up many times. With the read ending 3 residues before the CDR3 end, the germline J gene is used to fill in that end. The chain joins TRBV5-1 to TRBJ1-4, with D tentatively TRBD1 (5 bases). V dropped 2 bases and J dropped 6 bases, with 11 bases sitting between them. The germline V gene encodes CDR1 SGHRS and CDR2 YFSETQ. This CDR3 region has 14 residues. The part of the CDR3 DNA that was read is TGCGCCAGCAGCTTAAATGGGGCTGATGAAAAA. Translation gives CASSLNGADEK. The whole CDR3 sequence reads CASSLNGADEKLFF.

This clone showed up many times. The CDR3 extends 3 residues past the end of the read, so its final part is completed from the germline J gene. V is TRBV30 and J is TRBJ1-3; D remains ambiguous. CDR1 GTSNPN and CDR2 SVGIG come from the germline V gene (reference sequence). The germline V and J ends were trimmed by 3 bases and 2 bases, with 11 bases remaining between them. This CDR3 has 14 amino acids. The CDR3 DNA, read in part, is TGTGCCTGGAGGTACCCTGGGCCTGGAAACACC. Translation: CAWRYPGPGNT. The full-length CDR3 reads as CAWRYPGPGNTIYF.

This clone was recorded a few times. The CDR3 loop is CASSKPSPTSYDYTF. CDR3 bases read: TGTGCCAGCAGCAAACCTAGCCCGACCTCCTACGAC. The V gene is TRBV7-9, the J gene TRBJ1-2; D is ambiguous. The read falls 3 residues short of the CDR3 end, and the missing part is taken from the germline J gene. CDR1 and CDR2 (germline): SEHNR, FQNEAQ (reference sequence). This CDR3 region has 15 residues.

Points on this clone: The read is 3 residues too short to cover the CDR3 end, so that end is filled in from the germline J gene. The V call is TRBV5-1, the J call TRBJ1-1, with D perhaps TRBD1 (6 bases). The CDR3 length is 12 residues. Germline loops: CDR1 SGHRS, CDR2 YFSETQ. The covered CDR3 bases are TGCGCCAGCAGCCCCGGGACATCAGAA. Its protein product is CASSPGTSE. The entire CDR3 is CASSPGTSEAFF.

This clone was recorded many times. The read ends 3 residues before the CDR3 terminus; that terminus is restored from the germline J gene. The V call is TRBV4-1, the J call TRBJ2-7, with a weak D call TRBD1 (6 bases). Germline V gene lookup returns CDR1 MGHRA and CDR2 YSYEKL. This CDR3 comprises 15 residues. Trimming removed 3 bases from V and 2 bases from J, with 14 bases in between. This chain's CDR3 is CASSQTGHTTYEQYF. The part of the CDR3 DNA that was read is TGCGCCAGCAGCCAGACGGGACACACAACCTACGAG.

Notes on this clone: The sequence runs out 3 residues before the end of the CDR3; the remainder is reconstructed from the germline J gene. J is TRBJ2-7 and V is TRBV11-2; tentative D call: TRBD2 (6 bases). V was trimmed by 3 bases and J by 5 bases, leaving 17 bases between them. Germline V lookup: CDR1 SGHAT, CDR2 FQNNGV. This CDR3 has 15 amino acids. The CDR3 here is CASSFGRRGSDEQYF. The CDR3 DNA, read in part, is TGTGCCAGCAGCTTCGGTAGGCGGGGCTCTGACGAG.

Points on this clone: The read halts 3 residues ahead of the CDR3 end, with the missing end drawn from the germline J gene. This chain connects TRBV11-1 to TRBJ2-7; D is ambiguous. V lost 1 base and J lost 6, with 7 bases in between. This CDR3 is built from 12 residues. Per the germline V gene, CDR1 is SGHAT and CDR2 is FQDESV (reference sequence). The CDR3 protein is CASSLEGGEQYF. The covered CDR3 bases are TGTGCCAGCAGCTTAGAAGGTGGCGAG.

Many counts were recorded for this clone. From the germline J gene comes the end of the CDR3, since the read stops 3 residues before it. The gene calls are TRBV11-2 and TRBJ2-2; tentative D call: TRBD2 (5 bases). The V and J ends lost 1 base and 5 bases respectively, with 8 bases between them. This CDR3 is 14 amino acids long. The V gene's germline CDR1 is SGHAT and CDR2 FQNNGV. CDR3 bases read: TGTGCCAGCAGCTTAGCTAGCAGGACCGGGGAG. It is translated as CASSLASRTGE. The whole CDR3 sequence is CASSLASRTGELFF.

This clone was counted many times. The read falls 3 residues short of the CDR3 end, and the missing part is taken from the germline J gene. The chain couples TRBV6-1 to TRBJ1-4, with D possibly being TRBD1 (6 bases). The CDR3 has 15 residues. Trimming removed 2 bases from V and 6 bases from J, with 13 bases in between. The germline V gene encodes CDR1 MNHNS and CDR2 SASEGT. This CDR3 is CASSELGGRDEKLFF. The covered CDR3 bases are TGTGCCAGCAGTGAACTTGGGGGCCGGGATGAAAAA.

This clone was seen only a few times. The read ends 3 residues shy of where the CDR3 ends; the end is completed using the germline J gene. The rearrangement joins TRBV7-9 to TRBJ2-3, with D maybe TRBD1 (6 bases). CDR1 SEHNR and CDR2 FQNEAQ come from the germline V gene (reference sequence). CDR3 length: 13 amino acids. Trimming removed 3 bases from V and 4 bases from J, with 8 bases in between. The CDR3 reads CASSFQGPDTQYF. The covered CDR3 bases are TGTGCCAGCAGCTTCCAGGGGCCAGATACG.

This clone was seen at least ten times. With the read ending 3 residues before the CDR3 end, the germline J gene is used to fill in that end. This rearrangement joins TRBV15 to TRBJ2-1, with 7 bases lining up with TRBD1. V was pared by 0 bases and J by 0 bases, with 2 bases of the junction left unmatched. Germline V gene data show CDR1 as LNHNV and CDR2 as YYDKDF (reference sequence). CDR3 length: 16 amino acids. CDR3 DNA, as far as it was read: TGTGCCACCAGCAGAGATAGGGACAGCTCCTACAATGAG. Translation gives CATSRDRDSSYNE. The entire CDR3 is CATSRDRDSSYNEQFF.

This clone came up a few times. The read comes to an end 3 residues before the CDR3 does, leaving the germline J gene to fill in the end. The chain couples TRBV7-2 to TRBJ2-4, with 8 bases aligning to TRBD1. The germline V gene encodes CDR1 SGHTA and CDR2 FQGNSA. The CDR3 is made up of 14 amino acids. The CDR3 protein is CASSPQDRVNGQYF. CDR3 DNA, as far as it was read: TGTGCCAGCAGCCCCCAGGACAGGGTGAATGGT.

About this clone: Coverage ceases 3 residues before the CDR3 finishes, and the germline J gene fills in the end. This chain joins TRBV11-2 and TRBJ2-7; TRBD2 agrees at 11 bases. Germline trimming cut 5 bases from V and 2 bases from J; bases unmatched to any gene: 5. The CDR3 length is 15 residues. Germline loops: CDR1 SGHAT, CDR2 FQNNGV. The CDR3 region is CASSTTSGGTYEQYF. Partial CDR3 DNA: TGTGCCAGCAGCACTACTAGCGGGGGTACCTACGAG.

This clone has a count of ten or more. The read halts 3 residues ahead of the CDR3 end, with the missing end drawn from the germline J gene. V is TRBV6-2 or TRBV6-3 and J is TRBJ2-3; 11 bases align to TRBD2. In germline, CDR1 is MNHEY, CDR2 SVGEGT. The CDR3 runs to 16 residues. V lost 7 bases, J lost 1 base, and 7 bases stayed unmatched. The CDR3 region is CASTASGGYGTDTQYF. The CDR3 bases that were read are TGTGCCAGCACGGCTAGCGGGGGGTATGGCACAGATACG.

For this clone: The read halts 3 residues ahead of the CDR3 end, with the missing end drawn from the germline J gene. V is TRBV6-1 and J is TRBJ1-4; D gene uncertain. Germline CDR1 reads MNHNS; CDR2 reads SASEGT. This CDR3 has 14 residues. This CDR3 reads CASSGYSYNSPLFF. The CDR3 bases that were read are TGTGCCAGCAGTGGATACTCCTATAATTCACCA.

On this clone itself: The read ends 3 residues early relative to the CDR3; the germline J gene fills the gap. The chain carries TRBV11-2 and TRBJ1-3, with TRBD1 as a possible D gene (5 bases). CDR1 and CDR2 from the germline V gene are SGHAT and FQNNGV. The CDR3 totals 15 residues. V lost 3 bases and J 3 bases, leaving 12 bases between the germline ends. The covered CDR3 bases are TGTGCCAGCAGCTTGGGGACTCACCTTGGAAACACC. Encoded protein: CASSLGTHLGNT. The CDR3 reads in full as CASSLGTHLGNTIYF. The full variable domain, completed using reference TRBV11-2 and TRBJ1-3, is EAGVAQSPRYKIIEKRQSVAFWCNPISGHATLYWYQQILGQGPKLLIQFQNNGVVDDSQLPKDRFSAERLKGVDSTLKIQPAKLEDSAVYLCASSLGTHLGNTIYFGEGSWLTVV.

This clone was counted many times. With the read ending 3 residues before the CDR3 end, the germline J gene is used to fill in that end. V gene TRBV19 combines with J gene TRBJ1-1; D might be TRBD1 (5 bases). In germline, CDR1 is LNHDA, CDR2 SQIVND (reference sequence). The V and J ends lost 4 bases and 3 bases respectively, with 12 bases between them. This CDR3 has 14 amino acids. The CDR3 bases that were read are TGTGCCAGTAGTAGACCAGGGTCGGACACTGAA. It encodes CASSRPGSDTE. The full CDR3 sequence reads CASSRPGSDTEAFF.

Ten or more counts support this clone. The read gets to within 3 residues of the CDR3 end, and the germline J gene fills in the rest. The V and J genes are TRBV5-1 and TRBJ2-1; 12 nucleotides line up with TRBD1. This CDR3 has 17 amino acids. V trimming: 0 bases; J trimming: 3 bases; junction bases outside the gene matches: 4. Germline CDR1 is SGHRS and CDR2 is YFSETQ. The CDR3 sequence is CASSLDGTGGFYNEQFF. The CDR3 bases that were read are TGCGCCAGCAGCTTGGATGGGACAGGGGGCTTCTACAATGAG.

This clone showed up just a few times. The read ends 3 residues early relative to the CDR3; the germline J gene fills the gap. V and J are TRBV7-6 and TRBJ1-2; D is possibly TRBD1 (6 bases). The ends were cut back, 3 bases at V and 4 bases at J, with 9 bases in the middle. Germline-derived CDR1 and CDR2 are SGHVS and FNYEAQ. The CDR3 length is 13 residues. Incomplete CDR3 DNA: TGTGCCAGCAGCTTTCAGGGGTCCTATGGC. This gives the protein CASSFQGSYG. The full CDR3 reads CASSFQGSYGYTF.

This clone was picked up many times. The read terminates 3 residues before the CDR3 end, so the remaining end is supplied by the germline J gene. The chain employs TRBV7-2 and TRBJ2-5; TRBD1 matches 10 bases. V dropped 0 bases and J dropped 5; count of bases not matched to a gene: 6. This CDR3 is 16 amino acids long. Germline V gene sequence: CDR1 SGHTA, CDR2 FQGNSA. The part of the CDR3 DNA that was read is TGTGCCAGCAGCTTAGCAGTCAGGGACAGGGGTGAGACC. It encodes CASSLAVRDRGET. The whole CDR3 reads CASSLAVRDRGETQYF.

This clone was detected ten times or more. The CDR3 is cut off 3 residues early in the read; its end comes from the germline J gene. This sequence joins TRBV5-4 and TRBJ2-2; TRBD2 is a possible D gene (6 bases). Germline CDR1 is SGHNT and CDR2 is YYREEE (reference sequence). This CDR3 region has 16 residues. The ends were cut back, 1 base at V and 2 bases at J, with 12 bases in the middle. This chain's CDR3 is CASSLSTSFNTGELFF. The covered CDR3 bases are TGTGCCAGCAGCTTGAGTACTAGCTTTAACACCGGGGAG.

This clone was seen repeatedly, ten times or more. The CDR3 end is not reached by the read, which stops 3 residues before it; the germline J gene fills it in. The chain uses TRBV30 and TRBJ2-7; 7 positions match TRBD1. The J segment lost 3 bases and the V segment lost 2 bases, leaving 7 bases of the junction unmatched. CDR3 length: 14 amino acids. From germline, CDR1 is GTSNPN and CDR2 SVGIG (reference sequence). The sequenced part of the CDR3 DNA is TGTGCCTGGAGTAGGGACAGAGACTACTACGAG. As protein: CAWSRDRDYYE. Given in full, the CDR3 is CAWSRDRDYYEQYF.

This clone has a count of ten or more. The observed sequence ends 3 residues before the CDR3 terminus, with the missing tail filled in from the germline J gene. The chain carries TRBV7-2 and TRBJ1-2; 10 bases are a match to TRBD1. The V gene's germline CDR1 is SGHTA and CDR2 FQGNSA. V trimming: 5 bases; J trimming: 5 bases; junction bases outside the gene matches: 8. This CDR3 has 15 amino acids. Partial CDR3 DNA: TGTGCCAGCAGCCTCCAGCCGGGACAGGGGTATGGC. This sequence encodes CASSLQPGQGYG. The complete CDR3 reads CASSLQPGQGYGYTF.

This clone has a count of ten or more. Partial CDR3 DNA: TGTGCCAGCAGCCAATGGGGGACAACACCAGCGGAGACC. Its protein product is CASSQWGTTPAET. The full CDR3 protein is CASSQWGTTPAETQYF. The chain combines TRBV14 with TRBJ2-5; TRBD1 might be the D (6 bases). The sequence runs out 3 residues before the end of the CDR3; the remainder is reconstructed from the germline J gene. This CDR3 has 16 residues. CDR1 and CDR2 (germline): SGHDN, FVKESK. V was shortened by 2 bases and J by 5 bases, with 18 bases between the two germline ends.

Only a few counts were recorded for this clone. From the germline J gene comes the end of the CDR3, since the read stops 3 residues before it. V and J are TRBV11-1 and TRBJ2-7; D unresolved. With 0 bases removed from V and 6 bases from J, the gap between germline ends came to 6 bases. CDR3 size: 12 residues. Germline V gene lookup returns CDR1 SGHAT and CDR2 FQDESV (reference sequence). CDR3 DNA (partial): TGTGCCAGCAGCTTAGCAGGTCGCGAG. Amino acid sequence: CASSLAGRE. The entire CDR3 is CASSLAGREQYF.